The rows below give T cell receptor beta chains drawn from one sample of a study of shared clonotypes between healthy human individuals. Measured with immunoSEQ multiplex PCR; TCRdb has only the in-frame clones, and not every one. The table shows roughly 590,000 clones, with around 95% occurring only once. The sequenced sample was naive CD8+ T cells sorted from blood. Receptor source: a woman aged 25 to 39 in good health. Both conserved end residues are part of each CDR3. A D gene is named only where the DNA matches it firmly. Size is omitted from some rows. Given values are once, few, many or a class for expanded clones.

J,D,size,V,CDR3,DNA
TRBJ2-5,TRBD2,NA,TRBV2,CVGTSGVQETQYF,TGTGTGGGGACTAGCGGAGTCCAAGAGACCCAGTACTTC
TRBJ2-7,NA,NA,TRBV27,CASSLYYADVSYEQYF,TGTGCCAGCAGTTTATATTACGCCGACGTCTCCTACGAGCAGTACTTC
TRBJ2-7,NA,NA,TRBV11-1,CASSPRGDVDEQYF,TGTGCCAGCAGCCCCAGGGGCGATGTAGACGAGCAGTACTTC
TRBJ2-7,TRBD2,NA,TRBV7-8,CASSAGEGYSYEQYF,TGTGCCAGCAGCGCGGGGGAGGGTTACTCCTACGAGCAGTACTTC
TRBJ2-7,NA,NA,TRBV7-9,CASSAEGRAASEQYF,TGTGCCAGCAGCGCCGAGGGGAGAGCGGCAAGCGAGCAGTACTTC
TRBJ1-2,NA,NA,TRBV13,CASSLGRAYYGYTF,TGTGCCAGCAGCTTAGGGAGGGCCTACTATGGCTACACCTTC
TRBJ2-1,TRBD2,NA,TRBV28,CASSLSGLVMDQNNEQFF,TGTGCCAGCAGTTTATCCGGACTAGTGATGGACCAAAACAATGAGCAGTTCTTC
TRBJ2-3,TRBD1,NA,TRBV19,CASSIWDREDTQYF,TGTGCCAGTAGTATATGGGACAGGGAAGATACGCAGTATTTT
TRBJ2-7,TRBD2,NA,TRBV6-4,CASSYKLAGDSYEQYF,TGTGCCAGCAGTTATAAACTAGCGGGAGACTCCTACGAGCAGTACTTC
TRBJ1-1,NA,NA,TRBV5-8,CASSLAWQEYTEAFF,TGTGCCAGCAGCTTGGCCTGGCAGGAATACACTGAAGCTTTCTTT
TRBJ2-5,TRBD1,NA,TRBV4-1,CASSQYPGQSETQYF,TGCGCCAGCAGCCAATATCCGGGACAGAGCGAGACCCAGTACTTC
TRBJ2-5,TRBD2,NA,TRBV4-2,CASSQDIASGIQETQYF,TGTGCCAGCAGCCAAGATATAGCTAGCGGGATTCAGGAGACCCAGTACTTC
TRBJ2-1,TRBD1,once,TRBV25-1,CASSAALTGTGAYNEQFF,TGTGCCAGCAGTGCAGCTCTAACCGGGACAGGAGCCTACAATGAGCAGTTCTTC